One sample yielded the 14 T cell receptor beta chains listed below, sequenced in a study of blood T cell repertoires in COVID-19. Sequencing used immunoSEQ multiplex PCR; TCRdb keeps in-frame clones, though not all of them. The repertoire consists of roughly 150,000 clones, with 75% to 90% occurring once and the leading ten covering approximately 5.3%. Sequences were obtained from PBMCs or T cells enriched from blood (not recorded which). Source of these receptors: a man aged 65-85 years who had been exposed to COVID-19.

The gene calls are TRBV20-1 and TRBJ1-4, with 7 positions matching TRBD1. CDR3 length: 13 residues. J lost 8 bases, V lost 3 bases, and 6 bases had no gene match. The V gene's germline CDR1 is DFQATT and CDR2 SNEGSKA (reference sequence). This CDR3 reads CSASGQGEEKLFF. The CDR3 nucleotides read TGCAGTGCTAGTGGTCAGGGGGAGGAAAAACTGTTTTTT.

The rearrangement joins TRBV6-5 to TRBJ2-7; the D is unclear. The germline V gene has CDR1 MNHEY and CDR2 SVGAGI. This CDR3 contains 15 residues. The germline V and J ends were trimmed by 0 bases and 2 bases, with 11 bases remaining between them. The CDR3 DNA reads as TGTGCCAGCAGTTACTCGATCTCTGGGCCCTACGAGCAGTACTTC. Translating it yields CASSYSISGPYEQYF.

The sample holds a few counts of this clone. The chain recombines TRBV5-1 with TRBJ2-7; 8 bases match TRBD2. Germline V lookup: CDR1 SGHRS, CDR2 YFSETQ. J was trimmed by 6 bases and V by 1 base; bases with no gene match: 3. The CDR3 runs 13 residues. Written as DNA, the CDR3 is TGCGCCAGCAGCTTGCTGGCGGGAGGCGAGCAGTACTTC. Its translation is CASSLLAGGEQYF.

This chain uses TRBV5-4 with TRBJ2-5; TRBD1 matches at 9 bases. V trimming: 0 bases; J trimming: 5 bases; junction bases outside the gene matches: 5. Germline CDR1 and CDR2: SGHNT and YYREEE (reference sequence). CDR3 length: 15 residues. CDR3 in DNA: TGTGCCAGCAGCTTGGATGACAGGGGGGAGGAGACCCAGTACTTC. Residues: CASSLDDRGEETQYF.

The V call is TRBV18, the J call TRBJ2-1; possible D gene TRBD1, 5 bases. The CDR3 is made up of 13 amino acids. CDR1 is KGHSH and CDR2 is LQKENI in the germline V gene. V was clipped by 3 bases and J by 9 bases, with 12 bases between them. CDR3 in amino acids: CASSPSLGAEQFF. For the CDR3, the DNA is TGTGCCAGCTCACCGAGTCTAGGGGCTGAGCAGTTCTTC.

The rearrangement links TRBV28 to TRBJ2-1, with 10 bases that match TRBD2. J lost 8 bases, V lost 6 bases, and 16 bases had no gene match. Germline lookup yields CDR1 MDHEN and CDR2 SYDVKM. CDR3 length: 17 amino acids. In DNA, the CDR3 is TGTGCCAGCAGCTCGTGGCCTAGCGGGAGATTATTAGATGAGCAGTTCTTC. Amino acids: CASSSWPSGRLLDEQFF.

The V call is TRBV6-5, the J call TRBJ1-6, with 7 bases fitting TRBD1. The CDR3 spans 15 residues. Germline V lookup: CDR1 MNHEY, CDR2 SVGAGI. V was pared by 6 bases and J by 5 bases, with 7 bases of the junction left unmatched. CDR3 coding DNA: TGTGCCAGCAGCGACGGGACAGTTAATAATTCACCCCTCCACTTT. Translated: CASSDGTVNNSPLHF.

The J gene is TRBJ2-2, the V gene TRBV27; 7 bases align to TRBD1. This CDR3 region has 18 residues. The junction had 15 bases not matched to a gene; V was cut back by 0 bases and J by 8 bases. CDR1 is MNHEY, CDR2 SMNVEV, per germline (reference sequence). The CDR3 coding sequence is TGTGCCAGCAGTTTATCGATTCCTTCGCGGACAGGCGGAGGGGAGCTGTTTTTT. It encodes CASSLSIPSRTGGGELFF.

CDR3 region: CAWTQKGIRMYEQYF. Here the CDR3 DNA reads TGTGCCTGGACCCAGAAGGGGATCAGAATGTACGAGCAGTACTTC. The chain recombines TRBV30 with TRBJ2-7; tentatively, D is TRBD1 (5 bases). The CDR3 runs to 15 residues. Trimming took 4 bases from V and 4 from J, leaving 20 bases between them. Germline V gene data show CDR1 as GTSNPN and CDR2 as SVGIG (reference sequence).

The chain recombines TRBV6-2 or TRBV6-3 with TRBJ2-7; TRBD2 matches at 7 bases. This CDR3 is 12 amino acids long. V was clipped by 6 bases and J by 3 bases; unmatched bases: 2. CDR1 is MNHEY, CDR2 SVGEGT, per germline. The DNA for the CDR3 is TGTGCCAGCAGCCCGGGAGGCTACGAGCAGTACTTC. Its translation is CASSPGGYEQYF.

This chain links TRBV19 with TRBJ1-2; TRBD1 aligns across 7 bases. With V trimmed by 3 bases and J by 5 bases, 12 bases remained unmatched. The CDR3 runs 16 residues. CDR1 and CDR2 from the germline V gene are LNHDA and SQIVND (reference sequence). Here the CDR3 reads CASSILPAGGSYGYTF. The CDR3 nucleotides read TGTGCCAGTAGTATTCTACCGGCAGGGGGAAGTTATGGCTACACCTTC.

The CDR3 region has the DNA TGTGCCAGTACACACACAGCCAGCTCCTATAATTCACCCCTCCACTTT. Translated: CASTHTASSYNSPLHF. This rearrangement joins TRBV18 to TRBJ1-6; D is unresolved. Trimming removed 9 bases at V and 0 bases at J, with 15 bases between. This CDR3 spans 16 amino acids. The V gene's germline CDR1 is KGHSH and CDR2 LQKENI. The whole variable domain, remainder taken from reference TRBV18 and TRBJ1-6, is NAGVMQNPRHLVRRRGQEARLRCSPMKGHSHVYWYRQLPEEGLKFMVYLQKENIIDESGMPKERFSAEFPKEGPSILRIQQVVRGDSAAYFCASTHTASSYNSPLHFGNGTRLTVT.

In this sample, this clone turned up once. The chain carries TRBV12-5 and TRBJ2-1; D is possibly TRBD2 (6 bases). In germline, CDR1 is LGHNT, CDR2 FRNRAP. Trimming removed 9 bases from V and 9 bases from J, with 24 bases in between. This CDR3 contains 15 residues. CDR3 protein: CASAVAEGTNSEQFF. The CDR3 coding sequence is TGTGCTAGCGCCGTAGCGGAGGGTACGAACAGTGAGCAGTTCTTC.

The chain employs TRBV6-1 and TRBJ2-2; D is possibly TRBD1 (6 bases). V was pared by 2 bases and J by 2 bases, with 12 bases between. The CDR3 covers 16 residues. Germline-derived CDR1 and CDR2 are MNHNS and SASEGT. CDR3 bases: TGTGCCAGCAGTGAAACCGGGACAATAAACACCGGGGAGCTGTTTTTT. Encoded protein: CASSETGTINTGELFF.